This is a list of T cell receptor beta chains from one sample in a study of T-cell reconstitution after alpha-beta-depleted transplantation in children. TCRdb itself ran the PCR reads through MiXCR, one entry per CDR3 protein. The sample includes 400,000 to 550,000 distinct CDR3 sequences, about 10% of them seen just once. The sample was PBMCs, taken before TCRalphabeta/CD19-depleted stem cell transplant. Every receptor here comes from a child aged 2 to 10 with inherited bone marrow failure, due to receive a stem cell transplant. Each CDR3 is given with its conserved first and last residue. D genes are given only for firm matches. Not every row has a clone size; where given, it reads once, few, many or a size class.

v_gene	d_gene	abundance	j_gene	CDR3nt	CDR3aa
TRBV10-3	.	many	TRBJ2-7	TGTGCCATCAGTGTGGGACTTATCGCCTACGAGCAGTACTTC	CAISVGLIAYEQYF
TRBV27	.	many	TRBJ2-2	TGTGCCAGCAGTTTATTTCCCGACAGCACCGGGGAGCTGTTTTTT	CASSLFPDSTGELFF
TRBV20-1	.	.	TRBJ2-7	TGCAGTGCTAGAGATCAAGGGGGTCCGCTCCACGAGCAGTACTTC	CSARDQGGPLHEQYF
TRBV7-8	TRBD1	many	TRBJ2-1	TGTGCCAGCAGCTTTCAGGGGGCCTACAATGAGCAGTTCTTC	CASSFQGAYNEQFF
TRBV10-1	TRBD1	many	TRBJ2-5	TGCGCCAGCAGTGAGTTCCCGGGACAGCAAGAGACCCAGTACTTC	CASSEFPGQQETQYF
TRBV7-9	.	many	TRBJ2-7	TGTGCCAGCAGCTTACCGTCTGGCTACGAGCAGTACTTC	CASSLPSGYEQYF
TRBV4-1	.	many	TRBJ2-4	TGCGCCAGCAGCCAAGATCTTGGTCCCTCCAAAAACATTCAGTACTTC	CASSQDLGPSKNIQYF
TRBV11-2	TRBD2	many	TRBJ2-1	TGTGCCAGCAGCCTCGCACTAGCGGGAGTCCGTGGTGAGCAGTTCTTC	CASSLALAGVRGEQFF
TRBV20-1	.	many	TRBJ1-1	TGCAGTGCTAGAGAAGGTTGGGAACAGGGTGGTGAAGCTTTCTTT	CSAREGWEQGGEAFF
TRBV11-3	TRBD2	many	TRBJ2-1	TGTGCCAGCAGCTTTGTAGCGGGGGACTACAATGAGCAGTTCTTC	CASSFVAGDYNEQFF
TRBV29-1	.	few	TRBJ1-2	TGCAGCGTTGAAAAGAGGGCGGACGCGGGATTTAACTATGGCTACACCTTC	CSVEKRADAGFNYGYTF
TRBV5-1	.	.	TRBJ1-1	TGCGCCAGCAGCTATCTATCAGGTTTGAACACTGAAGCTTTCTTT	CASSYLSGLNTEAFF
TRBV29-1	.	few	TRBJ2-1	TGCAGCGTCATCTTCAGGGGAAATGAGCAGTTCTTC	CSVIFRGNEQFF
TRBV30	.	many	TRBJ1-2	TGTGCCTGGAGTAGGGTGACAGCCCTAGCTAACTATGGCTACACCTTC	CAWSRVTALANYGYTF
TRBV27	.	many	TRBJ1-2	TGTGCCAGCAGTCCCCAGGGACCGGATAACTATGGCTACACCTTC	CASSPQGPDNYGYTF
TRBV29-1	.	many	TRBJ1-1	TGCAGCGTTGTTCCGGGCGGATACACTGAAGCTTTCTTT	CSVVPGGYTEAFF
TRBV7-2	.	many	TRBJ1-5	TGTGCCAGCAGCTCGACGGGGGATCAGCCCCAGCATTTT	CASSSTGDQPQHF
TRBV19	.	many	TRBJ2-1	TGTGCCTGCGAGTCCCGGGAAAAAAATGAGCAGTTCTTC	CACESREKNEQFF
TRBV29-1	.	few	TRBJ1-4	TGCAGCGTTGAACAGGGATTGGATCGACTGTTTTTT	CSVEQGLDRLFF
TRBV12-3/TRBV12-4	.	many	TRBJ2-4	TGTGCCAGCACCCCAACAGGAACCAAAAACATTCAGTACTTC	CASTPTGTKNIQYF
TRBV6-1	.	many	TRBJ2-7	TGTGCCCCACCAAGGTCGACCTCCTACGAGCAGTACTTC	CAPPRSTSYEQYF
TRBV18	.	many	TRBJ1-5	TGTGCCAGCTCACCCTCAGGGAGTCTTGGACAGCCCCAGCATTTT	CASSPSGSLGQPQHF
TRBV7-9	TRBD2	many	TRBJ2-2	TGTGCCAGCAGCTTAGGAGCGGGAGGCGAAAAGAGGACCGGGGAGCTGTTTTTT	CASSLGAGGEKRTGELFF
TRBV20-1	TRBD2	once	TRBJ2-5	TGCAGTGCTTCCCCTAGCGGGAGGGAAGAGACCCAGTACTTC	CSASPSGREETQYF
TRBV12-5	TRBD2	.	TRBJ2-1	TGTGCTAGTGCGGGGGGACTAGCGGGAGACAATGAGCAGTTCTTC	CASAGGLAGDNEQFF
TRBV5-1	TRBD1	many	TRBJ2-1	TGCGCCAGCACCGACCCGGGACAGGGATACAATGAGCAGTTCTTC	CASTDPGQGYNEQFF
TRBV5-5	.	few	TRBJ2-1	TGTGCCAGCAGCCACAGGGGGGGGGGCTCCTACAATGAGCAGTTCTTC	CASSHRGGGSYNEQFF
TRBV7-2	.	many	TRBJ2-2	TGTGCCAGCAGCTTAGTATTCCCCTTGGGAGGGGAGCTGTTTTTT	CASSLVFPLGGELFF
TRBV4-3	.	many	TRBJ2-2	TGCGCCAGCAGCCAAGATAGAGGGGTCACCGGGGAGCTGTTTTTT	CASSQDRGVTGELFF
TRBV7-9	.	few	TRBJ2-1	TGTGCCAGCACCCCTGGGCCCTCCCGCAATGAGCAGTTCTTC	CASTPGPSRNEQFF
TRBV5-5	TRBD2	many	TRBJ2-1	TGTGCCAGCAGTTCGAGGGCCGGGAGGGCCGAGTACAATGAGCAGTTCTTC	CASSSRAGRAEYNEQFF
TRBV27	TRBD2	many	TRBJ2-3	TGTGCCAGCACCCCGAGGGTGGCGGGAGGCACAGATACGCAGTATTTT	CASTPRVAGGTDTQYF
TRBV30	.	.	TRBJ2-2	TGTGCCTGGAGTACAGGGAACACCGGGGAGCTGTTTTTT	CAWSTGNTGELFF
TRBV4-1	TRBD2	many	TRBJ2-5	TGCGCCAGCAGCCAAGTAAAGCGGGAGACCGAGACCCAGTACTTC	CASSQVKRETETQYF
TRBV29-1	.	many	TRBJ1-1	TGCAGCGTAGAGGGGGTGTCCGGCACTGAAGCTTTCTTT	CSVEGVSGTEAFF
TRBV4-2	.	few	TRBJ2-7	TGTGCCAGCAGCCAAGAGGTTTGGACGGCCTACGAGCAGTACTTC	CASSQEVWTAYEQYF
TRBV20-1	TRBD2	few	TRBJ2-1	TGCAGTGCTCCCGAGACTAGCGGCCTCTACAATGAGCAGTTCTTC	CSAPETSGLYNEQFF
TRBV7-9	TRBD1	many	TRBJ1-1	TGTGCCAGCAGCCAAGGGACAGGGGGCTTGAACACTAAAGCTTTCTTT	CASSQGTGGLNTKAFF
TRBV20-1	TRBD2	many	TRBJ2-3	TGCAGTGCTAGGGCCAGCAGACTAGCGGGGGGCCTCCATACGCAGTATTTT	CSARASRLAGGLHTQYF
TRBV29-1	TRBD2	many	TRBJ2-1	TGCAGCGTTCTCGACCCTAGCGGGAGCTCCTACAATGAGCAGTTCTTC	CSVLDPSGSSYNEQFF